The clone carrying this T cell receptor beta chain was counted ten times or more. Its specificity is not known. Other DNA sequences in this specimen translate into the identical CDR3. The record originates from a study of Ad26.COV2.S vaccination and SARS-CoV-2 variants. Background on the study: By the intramuscular route, Ad26.COV2.S was given once, or twice 56 days apart.

Repertoires were generated with immunoSEQ multiplex PCR, while TCRdb's copy carries only in-frame clones and drops some. The sample includes some 340,000 clones, about 82% of them seen just once. Trimming took 1 base from V and 3 from J, leaving 3 bases between them. CDR3 length equals 12 residues. In germline, CDR1 is SEHNR, CDR2 FQNEAQ (reference sequence). Treatment defined: approximately 18 received Ad26.COV2.S at low or high dose, single or two shots; about 5 received placebo; per-sample allocation not given. Sampling happened 63 days after the first vaccine or placebo injection. Study observations and caveats: Possibly, TCR breadth and depth analyses underestimated total T cell responses. For non-spike TCRs, breadth in vaccine recipients resembled that in placebo recipients. People given the vaccine had a wider spike-specific TCR breadth than placebo recipients did.

This sample comprised peripheral blood, obtained in a trial of Ad26.COV2.S vaccine versus placebo. This clonotype originated in a person between 18 and 59 years old who received the Ad26.COV2.S COVID-19 vaccine or a placebo. V gene TRBV7-9 combines with J gene TRBJ1-2; D unresolved. The chain's CDR3 is CASSLGDYGYTF. The CDR3 nucleotides read TGTGCCAGCAGCTTAGGAGACTATGGCTACACCTTC.